The following is a T cell receptor beta chain sequence with its context. CDR3 length equals 15 residues. Germline CDR1 and CDR2: MNHEY and SVGAGI. V shed 6 bases and J shed 7 bases, with 16 bases lying between them. This sample was included in a study of blood T cell repertoires in COVID-19. The overall study: Both acute and convalescent COVID-19 samples were obtained from the United States, Italy and Spain.

All enrollees were roughly 18 to 89 years old and from approximately 24 US areas. Cohort 3 recovered donors had two negative PCRs, clearance, or symptom resolution. Assay used: immunoSEQ multiplex PCR; TCRdb lists only in-frame clones, some missing. This sample carries some 400,000 clones, around 87% of them seen once, and the ten largest clones take about 1.5%. This sequence was found in a man younger than 45 who had recovered from COVID-19. This sequence joins TRBV6-5 and TRBJ1-6, with D possibly matching TRBD1 (6 bases). The source material was PBMCs or T cells enriched from blood (not recorded which). The CDR3 region is CASRPPGEMNSPLHF. The CDR3 DNA follows: TGTGCCAGCAGACCCCCAGGGGAGATGAATTCACCCCTCCACTTT.